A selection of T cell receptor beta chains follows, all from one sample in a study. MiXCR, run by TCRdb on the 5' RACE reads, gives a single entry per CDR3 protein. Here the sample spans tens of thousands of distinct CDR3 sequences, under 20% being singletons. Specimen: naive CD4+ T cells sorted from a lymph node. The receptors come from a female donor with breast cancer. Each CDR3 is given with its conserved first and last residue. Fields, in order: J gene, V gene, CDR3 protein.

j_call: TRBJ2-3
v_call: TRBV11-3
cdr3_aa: CASSLNLPTDTQYF

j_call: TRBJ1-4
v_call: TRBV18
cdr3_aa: CASSPRYSEDEKLFF

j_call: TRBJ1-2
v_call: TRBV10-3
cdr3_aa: CAIRPGQEEGGYTF

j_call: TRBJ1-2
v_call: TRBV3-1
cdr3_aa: CASSPGGRHTF

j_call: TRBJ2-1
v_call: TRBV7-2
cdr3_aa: CASSLSVLAGVKFF

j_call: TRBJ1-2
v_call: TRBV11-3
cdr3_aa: CASSLMQGEGYTF

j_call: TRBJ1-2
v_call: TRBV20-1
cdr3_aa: CSHQGEGRTYGYAF

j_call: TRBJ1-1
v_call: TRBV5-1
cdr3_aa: CASSLGHTGGPEAFF

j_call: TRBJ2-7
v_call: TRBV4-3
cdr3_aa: CASSQDGRASGVQYF

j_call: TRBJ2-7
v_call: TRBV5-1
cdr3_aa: CASSLTGVPYYEQYF

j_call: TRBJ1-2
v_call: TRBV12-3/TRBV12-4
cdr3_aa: CASSLGSTGNGYTF

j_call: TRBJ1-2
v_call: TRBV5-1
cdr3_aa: CASSREGMGLSGYTF

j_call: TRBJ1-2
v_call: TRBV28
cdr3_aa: CTSSLGQGLGGGYTF

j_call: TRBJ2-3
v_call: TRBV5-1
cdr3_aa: CASSLSRTRTDTQYF

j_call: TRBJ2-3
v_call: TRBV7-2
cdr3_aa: CASSLAGSSGSVDTQYF

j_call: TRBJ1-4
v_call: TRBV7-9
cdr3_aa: CASSPLVGETGEKLFF

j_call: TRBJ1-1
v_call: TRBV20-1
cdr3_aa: CSETQTGDIWTEAFF

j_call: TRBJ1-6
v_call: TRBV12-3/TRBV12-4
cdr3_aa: CASSPSGPDSPLHF

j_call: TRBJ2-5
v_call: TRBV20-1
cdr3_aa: CSATQMGRGGETQYF

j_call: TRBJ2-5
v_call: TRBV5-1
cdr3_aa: CASSLTDKQETQYF

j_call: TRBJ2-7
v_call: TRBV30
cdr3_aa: CAWSHRRAEQYF

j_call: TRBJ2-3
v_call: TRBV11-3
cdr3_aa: CASSLGYMVLAGADTQYF

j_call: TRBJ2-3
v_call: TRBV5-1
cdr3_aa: CASTASGLHTDTQYF

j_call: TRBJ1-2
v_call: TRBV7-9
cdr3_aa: CASILGNYGYTF

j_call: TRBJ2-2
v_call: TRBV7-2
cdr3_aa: CASSFATGATGELFF

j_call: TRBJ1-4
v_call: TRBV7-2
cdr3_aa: CASSLQGDGEKLFF

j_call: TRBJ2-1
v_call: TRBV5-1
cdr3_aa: CASSLWGGRRTNEQFF

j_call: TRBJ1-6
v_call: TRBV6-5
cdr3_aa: CASSQTARTYNSPLHF

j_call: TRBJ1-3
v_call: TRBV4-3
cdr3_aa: CASSQDPLSGNTIYF

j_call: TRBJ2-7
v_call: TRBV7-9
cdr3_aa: CASSSGLYEQYF

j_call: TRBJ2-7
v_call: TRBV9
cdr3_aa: CASSVGGGEGSYEQYF

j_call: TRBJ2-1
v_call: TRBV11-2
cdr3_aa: CASSLETGQGGFF

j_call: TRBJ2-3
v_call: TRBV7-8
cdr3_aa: CASTTGASTDTQYF

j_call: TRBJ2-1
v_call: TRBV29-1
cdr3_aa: CSAWTSLGNEQFF

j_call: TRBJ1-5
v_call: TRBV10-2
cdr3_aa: CASSDRTGDSNQPQHF

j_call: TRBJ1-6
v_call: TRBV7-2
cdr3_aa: CASNSRTGEDSPLHF

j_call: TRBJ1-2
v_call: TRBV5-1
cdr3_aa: CASSLAGILYGYTF

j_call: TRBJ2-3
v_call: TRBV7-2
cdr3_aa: CASSSYLLTDTQYF

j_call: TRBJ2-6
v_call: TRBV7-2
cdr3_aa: CASSPQGGANVLTF

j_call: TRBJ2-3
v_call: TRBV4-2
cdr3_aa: CASSQGLAGGLGTQYF

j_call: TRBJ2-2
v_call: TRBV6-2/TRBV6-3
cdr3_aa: CAGRRQPTGELFF

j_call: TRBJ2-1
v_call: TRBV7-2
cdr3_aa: CASSLAGTVYNEQFF

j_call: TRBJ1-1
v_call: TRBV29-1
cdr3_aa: CSVVGTRGPDEAFF

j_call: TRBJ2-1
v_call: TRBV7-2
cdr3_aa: CASSLTSGSLYNEQFF

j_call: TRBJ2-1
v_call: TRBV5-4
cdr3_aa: CASSLSDSPYNEQFF

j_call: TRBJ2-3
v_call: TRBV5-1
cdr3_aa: CASSRGTGPSTDTQYF

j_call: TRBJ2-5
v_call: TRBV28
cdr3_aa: CASSSEEPQETQYF

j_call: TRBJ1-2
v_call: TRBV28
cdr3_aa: CASSPTPNYGYTF

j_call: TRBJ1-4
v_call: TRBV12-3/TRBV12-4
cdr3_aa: CASSDSKGLKEKLFF

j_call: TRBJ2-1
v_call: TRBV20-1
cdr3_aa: CSASRGGVSYNEQFF

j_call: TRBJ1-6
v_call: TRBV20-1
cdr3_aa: CSAGAGTGNSPLHF

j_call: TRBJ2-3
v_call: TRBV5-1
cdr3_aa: CASSFLELDTQYF

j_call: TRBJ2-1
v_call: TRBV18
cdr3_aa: CASSIGDLRVMNNEQFF

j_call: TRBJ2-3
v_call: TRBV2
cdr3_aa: CASSLDRNTDTQYF

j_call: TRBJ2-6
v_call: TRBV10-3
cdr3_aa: CAISESGGPSSGANVLTF